This note documents a single T cell receptor beta chain sequence. Its antigen is undetermined. The sample has other DNA sequences that encode this CDR3 too. Source study methods: With immunoSEQ giving junction-only sequences and no quality scores, filtering differed. The protocol was immunoSEQ multiplex PCR, while the TCRdb copy is restricted to in-frame clones and leaves out a portion. V, J and clone size reflect that table, while D and trimming were determined from the DNA. There are approximately 2,000,000 clones in the sample; 92% occur only once, and approximately 0.4% lies in the top ten. Germline V gives CDR1 SGHNT, CDR2 YENEEA. This CDR3 contains 12 residues. V lost 6 bases to trimming and J lost 5 bases; unmatched junction nucleotides: 2. The sample comes from a study of shared clonotypes between healthy human individuals. Points from the study as a whole: Shared across a few donors were roughly 5% of the naive CD4 clonotypes. All-four-donor shared clonotypes had higher generation probabilities than non-shared clonotypes did.

The sequence was obtained from a man aged 18 to 29 in good health. Some clones in this sample may be carry-over from other donors' samples. Sequencing was done on a sample of naive CD4+ T cells from PBMCs. Stated subset: CD45RA+ positively selected. The chain carries TRBV11-3 and TRBJ2-3; 7 bases align to TRBD1. The CDR3 reads CASSPGGDTQYF. In nucleotides, the CDR3 is TGTGCCAGCAGTCCAGGGGGAGATACGCAGTATTTT.